The TCR beta chain under discussion was sequenced for a study of T-cell reconstitution after alpha-beta-depleted transplantation in children. Study results and caveats: Several hundred graft clones that had expanded were reportedly the source of alpha-beta T cells about two months after transplant.

Construction of the TCRbeta library involved unique molecular identifiers. In TCRdb, the PCR reads were re-called with MiXCR into one record per CDR3 protein. The sample carries approximately 500,000 distinct CDR3 sequences, roughly a quarter recorded once. Germline assignment: CDR1 MGHRA and CDR2 YSYEKL. The CDR3 consists of 18 residues. Trimming cost V 0 bases and J 4 bases; bases outside gene matches: 11. A few counts support this clonotype. The antigen is undetermined. This rearrangement joins TRBV4-1 to TRBJ2-3, with TRBD2 matching over 9 bases. This material consisted of PBMCs, taken before TCRalphabeta/CD19-depleted stem cell transplant. This TCR came from a boy in the first two years of life with Wiskott-Aldrich syndrome, due to receive a stem cell transplant. CDR3: CASSQELRRREGADTQYF. The CDR3 DNA sequence: TGCGCCAGCAGCCAAGAACTTCGGAGGCGGGAGGGGGCAGATACGCAGTATTTT.